This TCR beta chain was sequenced in a study of low-dose radiotherapy and immunotherapy resistance in tumors. Study-level background: Cohort 2, a group dosed every two weeks at 1 Gy per fraction, received 13 Gy in total over 26 weeks. Patients received cyclophosphamide 200 mg/m2 intravenously every two weeks, the day before radiation-immunotherapy.

TRAV- and TRBV-specific primers, spanning alpha and beta chains, primed first-strand cDNA. It was with a constant-region primer and a V-primer adapter that TCRs were amplified over about 20 PCR cycles. TCRdb re-derived calls from the reads in MiXCR, one entry per CDR3 protein. The table shows 64,000 or so distinct CDR3 sequences, with around 27% occurring only once. The CDR3 has 17 amino acids. Trimming removed 1 base from V and 2 bases from J; junction bases left unmatched: 4. Germline V gene sequence: CDR1 LGHNA, CDR2 YSLEER. As for time point: before trial treatment. Treatment of the donors consisted of nivolumab and ipilimumab (plus aspirin, low-dose cyclophosphamide and low-dose radiotherapy). Advanced solid tumors without tumor-infiltrating lymphocytes were required for inclusion.

The source is a male donor with rectosigmoid adenocarcinoma. The genes are TRBV4-3 and TRBJ2-1; 11 bases agree with TRBD2. Specimen: PBMCs, collected before treatment. CDR3: CASSQGLGLAAYNEQFF. CDR3 nucleotides: TGCGCCAGCAGCCAAGGACTGGGACTAGCGGCCTACAATGAGCAGTTCTTC.